Below, 14 T cell receptor beta chains from the same sample are listed, as sequenced in a study of cytomegalovirus exposure and HLA in healthy donors. The PCR used 60 Vbeta and 13 Jbeta primers. Profiling relied on immunoSEQ multiplex PCR, and the TCRdb table lists in-frame clones only, not all of them. Of fewer than 110,000 clones in the sample, around three quarters were seen once. The source material was PBMCs. Source of these receptors: a man younger than 45 in good health and CMV-seronegative.

The chain links TRBV6-6 to TRBJ2-1; 10 positions match TRBD2. Germline V gene lookup returns CDR1 MNHNY and CDR2 SVGAGI (reference sequence). Trimming took 0 bases from V and 7 from J; bases not matched to a gene: 6. The CDR3 contains 16 residues. The CDR3 DNA follows: TGTGCCAGCAGTTACTCAGCTAGCGGGAGACTGAATGAGCAGTTCTTC. It encodes CASSYSASGRLNEQFF.

The genes are TRBV9 and TRBJ2-7; 9 positions match TRBD2. V was pared by 0 bases and J by 6 bases, with 4 bases of the junction left unmatched. This CDR3 has 14 amino acids. Looked up from germline, CDR1 is SGDLS and CDR2 is YYNGEE. The CDR3 region is CASSVDPSGVEQYF. The CDR3 nucleotides are TGTGCCAGCAGCGTAGACCCTAGCGGGGTCGAGCAGTACTTC.

J is TRBJ2-7 and V is TRBV5-4, with 8 bases lining up with TRBD1. This CDR3 region has 14 residues. Germline loops: CDR1 SGHNT, CDR2 YYREEE (reference sequence). V lost 3 bases to trimming and J lost 2 bases; unmatched junction nucleotides: 4. The CDR3 DNA reads TGTGCCAGCAGCTCCGGGACAGGCCCCTACGAGCAGTACTTC. Amino acids: CASSSGTGPYEQYF.

The rearrangement links TRBV6-4 to TRBJ2-7, with TRBD2 as a possible D gene (6 bases). The CDR3 is 18 amino acids. Germline lookup yields CDR1 MRHNA and CDR2 SNTAGT. Trimming removed 2 bases from V and 3 bases from J, with 23 bases in between. CDR3 sequence reads: CASSDPIPTVGEDYEQYF. The CDR3 bases are TGTGCCAGCAGTGACCCCATCCCTACGGTAGGGGAGGACTACGAGCAGTACTTC.

The rearrangement uses TRBV28 and TRBJ1-1, with D perhaps TRBD1 (5 bases). This CDR3 contains 16 residues. Germline V gene data show CDR1 as MDHEN and CDR2 as SYDVKM. V gave up 5 bases and J gave up 0 bases, with 16 bases separating them. As DNA, the CDR3 is TGTGCCAGCAGTCCGACGGGACTGTCCATGAACACTGAAGCTTTCTTT. Translating it yields CASSPTGLSMNTEAFF.

This clone was counted a single time. The chain couples TRBV7-6 to TRBJ2-5, with 10 bases fitting TRBD2. The germline gives CDR1 SGHVS, CDR2 FNYEAQ. V trimming: 5 bases; J trimming: 4 bases; junction bases outside the gene matches: 13. The CDR3 sequence is 17 residues long. The CDR3 DNA follows: TGTGCCAGCAGCCAGGGGCCTAGCGGGAGTTCGACAGAGACCCAGTACTTC. This codes for CASSQGPSGSSTETQYF.

The V and J genes are TRBV30 and TRBJ2-4, with 7 bases lining up with TRBD2. The CDR3 is made up of 17 amino acids. Germline CDR1 and CDR2: GTSNPN and SVGIG (reference sequence). Trimming took 0 bases from V and 4 from J; bases not matched to a gene: 12. The CDR3 protein is CAWSVFGTTSVKNIQYF. Written as DNA, the CDR3 is TGTGCCTGGAGTGTATTTGGGACTACCAGTGTTAAAAACATTCAGTACTTC. Complete variable domain (other parts from reference TRBV30 and TRBJ2-4): SQTIHQWPATLVQPVGSPLSLECTVEGTSNPNLYWYRQAAGRGLQLLFYSVGIGQISSEVPQNLSASRPQDRQFILSSKKLLLSDSGFYLCAWSVFGTTSVKNIQYFGAGTRLSVL.

The J gene is TRBJ2-1, the V gene TRBV4-1; possible D gene TRBD2, 5 bases. The CDR3 has 16 residues. V lost 0 bases, J lost 4 bases, and 13 bases lay in between. CDR1 and CDR2 (germline): MGHRA, YSYEKL. CDR3 sequence (DNA): TGCGCCAGCAGCCAAGACGTGAGCGGAAATTACAATGAGCAGTTCTTC. This codes for CASSQDVSGNYNEQFF.

V usage is TRBV25-1 and J usage is TRBJ2-7; 9 nucleotides line up with TRBD1. The trim removed 4 bases at V and 4 bases at J, leaving 14 bases unmatched. The CDR3 runs 17 residues. Per germline, CDR1 MGHDK and CDR2 SYGVNS. CDR3 loop: CASSAPPVSGQGYEQYF. The CDR3 nucleotides are TGTGCCAGCAGTGCTCCACCAGTTTCGGGACAGGGATACGAGCAGTACTTC.

The CDR3 DNA reads TGTGCCAGCACCGGGGAAAGAGGGCGGACTGAAGCTTTCTTT. Protein: CASTGERGRTEAFF. The chain employs TRBV28 and TRBJ1-1; D is undetermined. The CDR3 spans 14 residues. V was shortened by 7 bases and J by 5 bases, with 17 bases between the two germline ends. The germline V gene encodes CDR1 MDHEN and CDR2 SYDVKM.

This rearrangement joins TRBV2 to TRBJ2-5; 7 bases agree with TRBD1. In germline, CDR1 is SNHLY, CDR2 FYNNEI. The V segment lost 4 bases and the J segment 5 bases; nucleotides outside the gene matches: 10. The CDR3 consists of 15 residues. In DNA form, the CDR3 reads TGTGCCAGCAGTGGGGACAGCTACCTCCTGGAGACCCAGTACTTC. This codes for CASSGDSYLLETQYF.

This clone was recorded a few times. This rearrangement joins TRBV9 to TRBJ1-3; D call uncertain. Germline CDR1 and CDR2: SGDLS and YYNGEE. V lost 7 bases and J 0 bases, leaving 11 bases between the germline ends. This CDR3 has 14 residues. CDR3 region: CASPIAISGNTIYF. DNA of the CDR3: TGTGCCAGCCCTATCGCCATCTCTGGAAACACCATATATTTT.

The rearrangement joins TRBV29-1 to TRBJ2-7; 7 nucleotides align to TRBD1. This CDR3 is built from 13 residues. Trimming cost V 7 bases and J 0 bases; bases outside gene matches: 6. Germline CDR1 SQVTM, CDR2 ANQGSEA. CDR3 loop: CSAWGTASYEQYF. CDR3 sequence (DNA): TGCAGCGCGTGGGGGACAGCCTCCTACGAGCAGTACTTC.

Comments on this clone: Distinct nucleotide sequences in the sample also encode this CDR3. This chain connects TRBV19 to TRBJ2-6, with D perhaps matching TRBD2 (6 bases). Trimming shortened V by 0 bases and J by 0 bases, and 6 bases separated the two germline ends. The CDR3 is made up of 16 amino acids. Germline V gene data show CDR1 as LNHDA and CDR2 as SQIVND (reference sequence). The CDR3 nucleotides are TGTGCCAGTAGTATAGAGGGGGGCTCTGGGGCCAACGTCCTGACTTTC. It specifies CASSIEGGSGANVLTF. Full variable domain (outside the CDR3, taken from reference TRBV19 and TRBJ2-6): DGGITQSPKYLFRKEGQNVTLSCEQNLNHDAMYWYRQDPGQGLRLIYYSQIVNDFQKGDIAEGYSVSREKKESFPLTVTSAQKNPTAFYLCASSIEGGSGANVLTFGAGSRLTVL.